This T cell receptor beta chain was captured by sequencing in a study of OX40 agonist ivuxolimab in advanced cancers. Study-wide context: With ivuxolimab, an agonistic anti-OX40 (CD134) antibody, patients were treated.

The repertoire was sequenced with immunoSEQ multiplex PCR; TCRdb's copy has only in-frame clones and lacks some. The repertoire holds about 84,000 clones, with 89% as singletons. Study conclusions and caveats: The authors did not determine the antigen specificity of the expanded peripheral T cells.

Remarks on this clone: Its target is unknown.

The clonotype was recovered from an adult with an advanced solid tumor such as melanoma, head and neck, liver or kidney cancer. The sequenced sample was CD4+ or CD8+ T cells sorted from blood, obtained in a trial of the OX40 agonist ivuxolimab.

The chain's CDR3 is CASSESRTGGELFF. The CDR3 region has the DNA TGCGCCAGCAGTGAGTCGAGAACTGGCGGGGAGCTGTTTTTT. The chain is built from TRBV10-2 and TRBJ2-2, with no clear D. The CDR3 has 14 amino acids. V lost 0 bases and J 7 bases, leaving 9 bases between the germline ends. The germline V gene encodes CDR1 WSHSY and CDR2 SAAADI.